Listed below are T cell receptor beta chains from one sample, sequenced in a study of blood T cell repertoires in COVID-19. TCRdb's copy holds only in-frame clones and misses some; the assay was immunoSEQ multiplex PCR. The table records hundreds of thousands of clones, 70% to 90% of them present only once. Sequencing was performed on peripheral blood. Receptors were obtained from a woman between 40 and 55 years old who had recovered from COVID-19. The CDR3 runs from the conserved cysteine through the conserved F or W. A D gene is named only where the DNA matches it firmly. Clone size appears in some rows only: once, few, many, or a class for an expanded clone.

CDR3,DNA,D,size,V,J
CASSPKWPGTGRETQYF,TGTGCCAGCTCGCCAAAATGGCCCGGGACAGGGAGGGAGACCCAGTACTTC,TRBD1,NA,TRBV18,TRBJ2-5
CASSPAVSSVNNQPQHF,TGTGCCAGCAGCCCGGCGGTCAGCTCGGTAAACAATCAGCCCCAGCATTTT,NA,NA,TRBV5-8,TRBJ1-5
CASSTRQGNEKLFF,TGTGCCAGTAGTACCCGACAGGGGAATGAAAAACTGTTTTTT,TRBD1,NA,TRBV19,TRBJ1-4
CASSRLAGSQETQYF,TGCGCCAGCAGCCGACTAGCGGGATCACAAGAGACCCAGTACTTC,TRBD2,NA,TRBV4-3,TRBJ2-5
CASSLRGTNEKLFF,TGTGCCAGCAGCCTCCGGGGTACCAATGAAAAACTGTTTTTT,NA,NA,TRBV6-2/TRBV6-3,TRBJ1-4
CASSPYGVSTDTQYF,TGTGCCAGCAGCCCGTACGGGGTTAGCACAGATACGCAGTATTTT,NA,NA,TRBV28,TRBJ2-3
CASSLTTAVYNSPLHF,TGCGCCAGCAGCTTAACGACAGCAGTCTATAATTCACCCCTCCACTTT,NA,NA,TRBV4-1,TRBJ1-6
CASKWTSGTSTDTQYF,TGTGCCAGCAAATGGACTAGCGGGACTAGCACAGATACGCAGTATTTT,TRBD2,NA,TRBV27,TRBJ2-3
CASRRVSRATGGQETQYF,TGTGCCAGCAGAAGGGTCTCTAGGGCCACCGGAGGGCAAGAGACCCAGTACTTC,NA,once,TRBV2,TRBJ2-5
CASSVSGIRSNTGELFF,TGTGCCAGCAGCGTTTCCGGGATACGGTCGAACACCGGGGAGCTGTTTTTT,NA,NA,TRBV9,TRBJ2-2
CASSLSVGEQYF,TGTGCCAGCAGCTTATCTGTCGGCGAGCAGTACTTC,NA,few,TRBV11-2,TRBJ2-7